The next 9 T cell receptor beta chains were all read from a single sample in a study of OX40 agonist ivuxolimab in advanced cancers. TCRdb's copy holds only in-frame clones and misses some; the assay was immunoSEQ multiplex PCR. This sample has some 50,000 clones, with 90% found just once. Sequenced material: CD4+ or CD8+ T cells sorted from blood, taken in a trial of the OX40 agonist ivuxolimab. The receptors were gathered from an adult with an advanced solid tumor such as melanoma, head and neck, liver or kidney cancer.

This clone appeared a single time. The V and J genes are TRBV6-6 and TRBJ2-7; no definite D call. V shed 2 bases and J shed 1 base, with 12 bases lying between them. The CDR3 extends over 15 amino acids. Germline CDR1 MNHNY, CDR2 SVGAGI (reference sequence). In DNA form, the CDR3 reads TGTGCCAGCAGTTACACGTCCGTGTATTCCTACGAGCAGTACTTC. Protein: CASSYTSVYSYEQYF.

This clone was found once. The chain carries TRBV29-1 and TRBJ2-3; D is possibly TRBD1 (6 bases). The CDR3 consists of 15 residues. Trimming pared 7 bases from V and 2 bases from J, leaving 19 bases between. Looked up from germline, CDR1 is SQVTM and CDR2 is ANQGSEA. CDR3 loop: CSALVWDMYTDTQYF. Here the CDR3 DNA reads TGCAGCGCGCTAGTATGGGACATGTACACAGATACGCAGTATTTT.

The CDR3 reads CASSLAQMNTEAFF. The CDR3 DNA reads as TGTGCCAGCAGCTTAGCGCAGATGAACACTGAAGCTTTCTTT. This chain connects TRBV7-9 to TRBJ1-1; D gene uncertain. CDR1 SEHNR and CDR2 FQNEAQ come from the germline V gene (reference sequence). The CDR3 consists of 14 residues. V was clipped by 0 bases and J by 0 bases, with 5 bases between them.

The count of this clone is one. The J gene is TRBJ2-5, the V gene TRBV5-1, with 8 bases matching TRBD2. J gave up 9 bases and V 3 bases, and 16 bases lay outside the gene matches. The CDR3 sequence is 16 residues long. Looked up from germline, CDR1 is SGHRS and CDR2 is YFSETQ. CDR3 loop: CASSSQPGSNGGAQYF. The CDR3 DNA follows: TGCGCCAGCAGCTCTCAACCGGGTTCTAACGGGGGGGCCCAGTACTTC.

This chain joins TRBV5-4 and TRBJ2-3; the match to TRBD1 covers 9 bases. J was trimmed by 6 bases and V by 2 bases; bases with no gene match: 4. This CDR3 contains 14 residues. Per the germline V gene, CDR1 is SGHNT and CDR2 is YYREEE (reference sequence). The CDR3 here is CASSLGQGRDTQYF. CDR3 nucleotides: TGTGCCAGCAGCTTAGGACAGGGGAGGGATACGCAGTATTTT.

This chain connects TRBV7-9 to TRBJ2-2; 12 bases line up with TRBD1. V was pared by 1 base and J by 5 bases, with 8 bases of the junction left unmatched. CDR1 is SEHNR and CDR2 is FQNEAQ in the germline V gene (reference sequence). This CDR3 has 18 residues. The CDR3 is CASSLGGTGGRWTGELFF. In DNA, the CDR3 is TGTGCCAGCAGCTTAGGAGGGACAGGGGGCCGGTGGACCGGGGAGCTGTTTTTT.

The chain combines TRBV19 with TRBJ2-7; D might be TRBD1 (6 bases). V was shortened by 2 bases and J by 4 bases, with 6 bases between the two germline ends. CDR1 is LNHDA and CDR2 is SQIVND in the germline V gene (reference sequence). This CDR3 has 12 amino acids. For the CDR3, the DNA is TGTGCCAGTAGTATACAGGGGTACGAGCAGTACTTC. This encodes CASSIQGYEQYF.

The J gene is TRBJ2-3, the V gene TRBV7-3; 7 positions match TRBD2. Germline loops: CDR1 SGHTA, CDR2 FQGTGA. With 5 bases clipped from V and 2 bases from J, the junction kept 7 bases outside the gene matches. The CDR3 loop spans 15 amino acids. CDR3 in DNA: TGTGCCAGCAGCCATGGCGGGAGCCCCACAGATACGCAGTATTTT. Translation gives CASSHGGSPTDTQYF.

This chain connects TRBV5-6 to TRBJ1-1; D perhaps matches TRBD1 (5 bases). This CDR3 has 15 amino acids. Trimming pared 4 bases from V and 0 bases from J, leaving 13 bases between. Germline lookup yields CDR1 SGHDT and CDR2 YYEEEE. The CDR3 bases are TGTGCCAGCAGCCCGGACGGGGGTTTGAACACTGAAGCTTTCTTT. Encoded protein: CASSPDGGLNTEAFF.